This T cell receptor beta chain originates from a study of T-cell reconstitution after alpha-beta-depleted transplantation in children. This CDR3 region has 16 residues. V was pared by 3 bases and J by 2 bases, with 17 bases between. With regard to this clonotype: The target antigen is unknown.

Findings of the study overall: Surviving recipient T cells and thymic progenitors accounted for the high day-60 TCRbeta diversity observed in some patients. Expanded graft clones numbering several hundred reportedly gave rise to alpha-beta T cells about two months after transplant. Among T cells one year after transplant, newly produced cells accounted for most counts and diversity.

Researchers prepared the TCRbeta library using unique molecular identifiers, the study reports. TCRdb redid the calling of the PCR reads with MiXCR, one entry per CDR3 protein. There are just under 350,000 distinct CDR3 sequences in the sample; around 15% occur only once, and around 38% lies in the top ten. The receptor comes from a male patient aged 2 to 10 who had a stem cell transplant for acute lymphoblastic leukemia, so the T cells may come from the graft donor. The rearrangement links TRBV12-3 or TRBV12-4 to TRBJ2-7; D is perhaps TRBD2 (5 bases). Here the sequenced sample was PBMCs, mostly from graft donor cells, taken 360 days after TCRalphabeta/CD19-depleted stem cell transplant. In DNA form, the CDR3 reads TGTGCCAGCAGTTTCTCCCCAGGAGGACCCACCTACGAGCAGTACTTC. The encoded protein is CASSFSPGGPTYEQYF.